Each of the 5 T cell receptor beta chains below was sequenced from the same sample in a study of early T cells in non-severe SARS-CoV-2 infection. A single record per CDR3 protein comes from TCRdb applying MiXCR to the 5' RACE reads. In the table there are more than 20,000 distinct CDR3 sequences, roughly 4.1% of which are singletons. The sample comprised whole blood. Every receptor here comes from an adult who was a healthcare worker with PCR-confirmed SARS-CoV-2 infection or an uninfected control (not recorded which).

This clonotype has just one count. This may come from a read error, since a much larger clone is one base off. This sequence joins TRBV29-1 and TRBJ2-7; D not resolved. The germline V gene has CDR1 SQVTM and CDR2 ANQGSEA. V was cut by 6 bases and J by 0 bases, with 15 bases left in between. This CDR3 region has 14 residues. The CDR3 sequence: CSVLVTKSSYEQYF. The CDR3 DNA sequence: TGCAGCGTGCTGGTTACCAAGTCCTCCTACGAGCAGTACTTC.

Turning to this clonotype: Just one base apart from a much larger clone, this may be a read error. The V gene is TRBV7-9, the J gene TRBJ2-1; TRBD2 matches at 8 bases. The trim removed 6 bases at V and 5 bases at J, leaving 6 bases unmatched. Per the germline V gene, CDR1 is SEHNR and CDR2 is FQNEAQ (reference sequence). The CDR3 has 14 amino acids. Written as DNA, the CDR3 is TGTGCCAGCAGTTTTAGCGGGATTCACAATGAGCAGTTCTTC. It codes for CASSFSGIHNEQFF.

This clonotype was observed at least ten times. The chain has TRBV6-5 and TRBJ2-3; no clear D gene. The CDR3 has 11 amino acids. Germline CDR1 MNHEY, CDR2 SVGAGI. Between the trimmed V and J ends, which lost 5 bases and 3 bases, there was a span of 3 bases. CDR3 nucleotide sequence: TGTGCCAGCAGTCAGACAGATACGCAGTATTTT. Protein: CASSQTDTQYF.

The table lists this clonotype with many counts. The V gene is TRBV10-3, the J gene TRBJ2-7; D remains ambiguous. CDR1 is ENHRY, CDR2 SYGVKD, per germline. The CDR3 covers 12 residues. V was trimmed by 3 bases and J by 3 bases, leaving 6 bases between them. The CDR3 DNA reads as TGTGCCATCAGTGACGGCAGCTACGAGCAGTACTTC. This gives the protein CAISDGSYEQYF.

The chain has TRBV7-6 and TRBJ2-1; D is uncertain. The CDR3 length is 13 residues. V was trimmed by 2 bases and J by 5 bases, leaving 7 bases between them. CDR1 is SGHVS, CDR2 FNYEAQ, per germline. In DNA, the CDR3 is TGTGCCAGCAGCTTATACCCGGACAATGAGCAGTTCTTC. Protein product: CASSLYPDNEQFF.